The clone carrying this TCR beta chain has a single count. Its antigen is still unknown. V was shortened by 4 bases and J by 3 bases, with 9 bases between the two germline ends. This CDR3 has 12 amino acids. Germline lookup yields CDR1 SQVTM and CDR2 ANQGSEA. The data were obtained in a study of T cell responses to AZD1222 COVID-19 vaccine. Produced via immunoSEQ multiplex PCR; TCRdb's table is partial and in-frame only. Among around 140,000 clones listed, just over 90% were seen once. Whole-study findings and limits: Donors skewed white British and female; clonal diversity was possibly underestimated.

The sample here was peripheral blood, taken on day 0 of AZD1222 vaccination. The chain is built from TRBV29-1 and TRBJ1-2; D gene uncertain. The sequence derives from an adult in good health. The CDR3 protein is CSVAEADYGYTF. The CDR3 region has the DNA TGCAGCGTTGCTGAGGCCGACTATGGCTACACCTTC. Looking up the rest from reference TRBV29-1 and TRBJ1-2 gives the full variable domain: SAVISQKPSRDICQRGTSLTIQCQVDSQVTMMFWYRQQPGQSLTLIATANQGSEATYESGFVIDKFPISRPNLTFSTLTVSNMSPEDSSIYLCSVAEADYGYTFGSGTRLTVV.